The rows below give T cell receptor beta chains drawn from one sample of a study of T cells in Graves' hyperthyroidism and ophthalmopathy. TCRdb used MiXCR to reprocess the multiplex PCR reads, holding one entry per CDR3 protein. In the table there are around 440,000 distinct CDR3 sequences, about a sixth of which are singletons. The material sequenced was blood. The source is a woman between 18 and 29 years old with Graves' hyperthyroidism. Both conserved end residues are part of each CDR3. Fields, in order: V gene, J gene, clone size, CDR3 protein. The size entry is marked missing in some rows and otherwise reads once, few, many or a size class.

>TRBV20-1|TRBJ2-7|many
CSATGGSTYEQYF
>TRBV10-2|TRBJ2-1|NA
CASTPSLNEQFF
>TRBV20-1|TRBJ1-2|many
CSARTGWNYGYTF
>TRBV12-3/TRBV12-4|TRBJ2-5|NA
CASSLSGASQETQYF
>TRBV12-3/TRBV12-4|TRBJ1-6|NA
CASSLGGQGYSPLHF
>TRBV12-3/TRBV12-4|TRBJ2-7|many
CASRSDGAKSYEQYF
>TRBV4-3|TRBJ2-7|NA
CASSSALGGPYEQYF
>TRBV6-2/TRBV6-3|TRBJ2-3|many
CASRVAGYSTDTQYF
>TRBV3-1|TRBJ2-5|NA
CASSLGQGLVARETQYF
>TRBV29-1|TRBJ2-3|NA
CSVPGTPVGNTQYF
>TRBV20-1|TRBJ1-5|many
CSARGPRVYQPQHF
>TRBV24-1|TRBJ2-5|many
CATSDRLAGDQTQYF
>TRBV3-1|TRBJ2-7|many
CASSQDRAGNYFYEQYF
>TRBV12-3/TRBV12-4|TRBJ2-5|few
CASSPTGGRQGTQYF
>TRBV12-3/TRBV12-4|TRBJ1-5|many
CASSLIQFNSNQPQHF
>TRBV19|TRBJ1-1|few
CASSLPDQGNTEAFF
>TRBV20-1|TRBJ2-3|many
CSATSDWRGDTQYF
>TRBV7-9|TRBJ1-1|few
CASSLSTRGPEAFF
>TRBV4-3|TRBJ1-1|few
CASSQKRSTEAFF
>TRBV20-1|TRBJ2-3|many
CSAGGGGTFTDTQYF
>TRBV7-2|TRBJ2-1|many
CASSPRGGGGVGYNEQFF
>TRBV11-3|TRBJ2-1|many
CASSSLDRGPYNEQFF
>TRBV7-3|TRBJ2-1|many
CASSLMAAAGGNEQFF
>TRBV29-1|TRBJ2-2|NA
CSVGTTGELFF
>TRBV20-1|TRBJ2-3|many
CSARERGGGTDTQYF
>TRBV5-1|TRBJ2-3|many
CASRGGAGTDTQYF